The source of this TCR beta chain is a study of blood T cell repertoires in COVID-19. Study background: T cells, B-cell-depleted T cells, or PBMCs supplied cDNA or gDNA.

In the original processing: Amplification from reference gene primers served as the basis for estimated nucleated cell counts. The repertoire was sequenced with immunoSEQ multiplex PCR; TCRdb's copy has only in-frame clones and lacks some. V and J calls and clone size follow that table, whereas D and trimming were derived from the DNA. The sample yields 350,000 or so clones, more than 85% seen once. Only one count was recorded for this clone. Enrollees, about 18 to 95 years old, lived in some 24 US areas. Donors in Cohort 3 who had recovered were those with two negative PCRs, healthcare professional clearance, or resolution of their symptoms. Germline CDR1 and CDR2: SNHLY and FYNNEI. V trimming: 3 bases; J trimming: 2 bases; junction bases outside the gene matches: 4. CDR3 length: 14 amino acids.

The TCR sequence derives from a woman aged 30 to 39 who had recovered from COVID-19. V is TRBV2 and J is TRBJ2-7; 7 nucleotides line up with TRBD1. The sample taken for sequencing was PBMCs or T cells enriched from blood (not recorded which). The CDR3: CASSDVGGPYEQYF. CDR3 in DNA: TGTGCCAGCAGTGATGTAGGGGGCCCCTACGAGCAGTACTTC.